The 4 T cell receptor beta chains below all came from one sample that was sequenced in a study of blood T cell repertoires in COVID-19. Here immunoSEQ multiplex PCR was the method, and the copy in TCRdb shows in-frame clones only, minus some. The table lists tens of thousands of clones, roughly 80% of them singletons, with roughly a tenth in the top ten. Sample: peripheral blood. These receptors were collected from a man between 45 and 60 years old with COVID-19, enrolled during active disease.

The chain combines TRBV28 with TRBJ1-1, with a tentative D call TRBD1 (5 bases). Germline V lookup: CDR1 MDHEN, CDR2 SYDVKM. V gave up 4 bases and J gave up 5 bases, with 11 bases separating them. The CDR3 is 13 amino acids. Written as DNA, the CDR3 is TGTGCCAGCAGTTGGGGGGGGGTTACTGAAGCTTTCTTT. Amino acids: CASSWGGVTEAFF.

The chain joins TRBV28 to TRBJ2-7; TRBD1 matches 7 bases. The CDR3 length is 15 residues. Germline V lookup: CDR1 MDHEN, CDR2 SYDVKM. Unmatched junction bases numbered 7, after V lost 5 bases and J lost 0 bases. The CDR3 is CASSPPQGSSYEQYF. The CDR3 region has the DNA TGTGCCAGCAGTCCGCCACAGGGGAGCTCCTACGAGCAGTACTTC. Supplemented by reference TRBV28 and TRBJ2-7, the full variable domain reads DVKVTQSSRYLVKRTGEKVFLECVQDMDHENMFWYRQDPGLGLRLIYFSYDVKMKEKGDIPEGYSVSREKKERFSLILESASTNQTSMYLCASSPPQGSSYEQYFGPGTRLTVT.

This chain connects TRBV6-4 to TRBJ2-7; 8 bases line up with TRBD1. The CDR3 sequence is 13 residues long. After removal of 9 bases from V and 4 bases from J, the junction contained 8 bases not matched to a gene. Germline V lookup: CDR1 MRHNA, CDR2 SNTAGT. The CDR3, as DNA: TGTGCCAGTATTGGACAGGGCGGTTACGAGCAGTACTTC. It encodes CASIGQGGYEQYF.

This chain links TRBV11-2 with TRBJ2-2; the D is unclear. V was cut by 1 base and J by 4 bases, with 10 bases left in between. Germline V gene lookup returns CDR1 SGHAT and CDR2 FQNNGV. The length of the CDR3 is 15 residues. CDR3 DNA: TGTGCCAGCAGCTTAGGCCAGACGGGCACCGGGGAGCTGTTTTTT. Protein sequence: CASSLGQTGTGELFF.